This T cell receptor (beta chain) was captured by sequencing in a study of blood T cell repertoires in COVID-19 (dated by TCRdb to about 2020). About the study as a whole: Collaborator samples came from the United States, Italy and Spain and covered acute and convalescent phases of COVID-19. The dataset comprised deeply sampled blood TCRbeta repertoires from subjects exposed to, actively infected with, or recovered from COVID-19. The repertoires were released in a freely available public database meant as a resource for research on the immune response to SARS-CoV-2. Nearly every sample came with metadata listing a de-identified subject ID, COVID-19 status, age in years and sex. The samples were drawn from the first 160 participants of the ongoing ImmuneRACE study and from some 1,300 subjects provided by 6 global collaborators. HLA class I and class II types, where available, came from metadata supplied by the sample provider rather than from assay-based typing. The prospective study material was composed of cDNA or gDNA derived from T cells, B-cell-depleted T cells, or PBMCs.

Beyond this particular receptor, the publication reports: The quantity of clinical and demographic metadata differed by source and by participant and was supplied without curation.

The immunoSEQ Assay, a bias-controlled multiplex PCR, was used to amplify TCRbeta CDR3 regions from genomic DNA. Per the original workflow: The number of nucleated cells in each sample was estimated by amplification of reference gene primers within the assay. To quantify the absolute abundance of each unique TCRbeta CDR3 rearrangement, sequence reads were collapsed and filtered. Productive Simpson clonality was computed per sample as the square root of Simpson's diversity index over productive rearrangements. The clones in this table, taken by TCRdb from immuneACCESS, are in-frame only. Not every clone is retained; where verified, under half of the shortfall comes from an unresolved V gene, and the cause of the rest is unknown. That table furnishes V, J and clone size, whereas the DNA furnished D and trimming. The sample table contains nearly 400,000 clones; only one count was recorded for roughly 89% of them. In total, the top ten clones hold 1.7% of the sample.

Regarding this clone: No cognate antigen has been identified for it. Base qualities are not provided; no much larger clone lies one nucleotide away.

V loses 1 base of germline sequence and J loses 7 bases, and the interval between the two ends is 25 bases. The CDR3 goes from the cysteine to the phenylalanine over 18 residues. Only CDR3 DNA is held: 54 bases, read in frame from base 1. The CDR1 and CDR2 encoded by the germline V gene (reference sequence) are LNHNV and YYDKDF. Enrolling through a virtual design, the prospective study's participants ranged in age from roughly 18 to 95 years and lived across 20 to 30 United States geographic areas. In the prospective study, participants were assigned to cohorts based on the clinical history participants reported in a screening survey and a study questionnaire. Recovered participants in ImmuneRACE Cohort 3 were defined as having two consecutive negative NP/OP PCR tests, clearance from a healthcare professional, or resolution of symptoms. Mobile phlebotomists in the prospective study collected whole blood, serum and a nasopharyngeal or oropharyngeal swab from every participant. Additional blood draws and questionnaires over an approximately two-month period could optionally be provided by prospective study participants. Prospective study blood samples were shipped either frozen or at room temperature before DNA extraction.

The chain was built from TRBV15 and TRBJ1-2, with the D gene not confidently named. The sequencing sample was made of PBMCs or T cells enriched from blood (not recorded which). This TCR was sampled from a woman in her 30s who had recovered from COVID-19. The nucleotide sequence is TGTGCCACCAGCAGAGTTTTGAGGAGGGCAGCCTTTCCGTCTGGCTACACCTTC. It codes for CATSRVLRRAAFPSGYTF. The variable domain in full, with residues beyond the CDR3 obtained from the reference TRBV15 and TRBJ1-2 genes, is DAMVIQNPRYQVTQFGKPVTLSCSQTLNHNVMYWYQQKSSQAPKLLFHYYDKDFNNEADTPDNFQSRRPNTSFCFLDIRSPGLGDTAMYLCATSRVLRRAAFPSGYTFGSGTRLTVV.